These 27 T cell receptor beta chains came from one sample sequenced in a study of cytomegalovirus exposure and HLA in healthy donors (dated by TCRdb to about 2017). Libraries were made using the immunoSEQ multiplex PCR assay. For the multiplex PCR, a mixture combining 60 forward primers for TCR Vbeta segments and 13 reverse primers for TCR Jbeta segments was used. TCRdb carries this immuneACCESS record with in-frame sequences only. Its versions omit some clonotypes, under half of them owing to an unresolved V gene in the studies checked, with the rest unexplained. This sample holds some 200,000 clones; around 74% were observed only once. The top ten clones comprise around 3.2% of the sample. Sequences were obtained from PBMCs. These receptor sequences come from a female donor in good health and CMV-seronegative.

This sequence joins TRBV4-1 and TRBJ1-2, with TRBD1 as a possible D gene (6 bases). This CDR3 has 18 amino acids. Germline CDR1 MGHRA, CDR2 YSYEKL. V shed 2 bases and J shed 0 bases, with 19 bases lying between them. The CDR3 region has the DNA TGCGCCAGCAGCCAAAGACTGGGCGTGGGGGCAGCTAACTATGGCTACACCTTC. As protein: CASSQRLGVGAANYGYTF.

The V and J genes are TRBV5-4 and TRBJ1-2; 8 bases match TRBD1. J lost 4 bases, V lost 5 bases, and 10 bases had no gene match. The CDR3 runs to 15 residues. The germline V gene encodes CDR1 SGHNT and CDR2 YYREEE (reference sequence). This CDR3 is CASRGRTGPFYGYTF. The DNA for the CDR3 is TGTGCCAGCAGGGGGAGGACAGGGCCTTTCTATGGCTACACCTTC. The full variable domain, with the rest looked up from reference TRBV5-4 and TRBJ1-2, is ETGVTQSPTHLIKTRGQQVTLRCSSQSGHNTVSWYQQALGQGPQFIFQYYREEENGRGNFPPRFSGLQFPNYSSELNVNALELDDSALYLCASRGRTGPFYGYTFGSGTRLTVV.

This chain joins TRBV7-2 and TRBJ2-1, with 12 bases identical to TRBD2. CDR3 length: 16 amino acids. The V segment lost 5 bases and the J segment 5 bases; nucleotides outside the gene matches: 7. CDR1 and CDR2 from the germline V gene are SGHTA and FQGNSA. In nucleotides, the CDR3 is TGTGCCAGCAGCCTCCTAGCGGGGGGGCTTGACAATGAGCAGTTCTTC. Residues: CASSLLAGGLDNEQFF.

The J gene is TRBJ1-2, the V gene TRBV6-1; 8 nucleotides match TRBD1. Trimming took 5 bases from V and 4 from J; bases not matched to a gene: 6. CDR3 length equals 14 residues. Looked up from germline, CDR1 is MNHNS and CDR2 is SASEGT. The CDR3 spells CASSPGTGLYGYTF. CDR3 sequence (DNA): TGTGCCAGCAGTCCCGGGACAGGTCTCTATGGCTACACCTTC.

This chain joins TRBV30 and TRBJ1-1, with D perhaps matching TRBD1 (6 bases). Trimming removed 7 bases at V and 3 bases at J, with 18 bases between. This CDR3 region has 14 residues. Germline lookup yields CDR1 GTSNPN and CDR2 SVGIG (reference sequence). CDR3 region: CASIEDRTDTEAFF. Here the CDR3 DNA reads TGTGCCTCAATAGAAGACAGGACAGACACTGAAGCTTTCTTT. Full variable domain (outside the CDR3, taken from reference TRBV30 and TRBJ1-1): SQTIHQWPATLVQPVGSPLSLECTVEGTSNPNLYWYRQAAGRGLQLLFYSVGIGQISSEVPQNLSASRPQDRQFILSSKKLLLSDSGFYLCASIEDRTDTEAFFGQGTRLTVV.

A few counts support this clone. The chain links TRBV7-9 to TRBJ2-1, with 10 bases lining up with TRBD1. Germline CDR1 and CDR2: SEHNR and FQNEAQ (reference sequence). The CDR3 length is 15 residues. V was pared by 5 bases and J by 8 bases, with 9 bases of the junction left unmatched. In nucleotides, the CDR3 is TGTGCCAGCAGCCTTAGACAGGGGGCGGTGTATGAGCAGTTCTTC. Its protein product is CASSLRQGAVYEQFF.

The rearrangement joins TRBV25-1 to TRBJ1-4; a weak D match, TRBD1 (6 bases). Trimming took 2 bases from V and 3 from J, leaving 13 bases between them. The CDR3 totals 16 residues. From germline, CDR1 is MGHDK and CDR2 SYGVNS. CDR3 loop: CASSERTGHPNEKLFF. CDR3 nucleotide sequence: TGTGCCAGCAGTGAACGAACAGGGCATCCTAATGAAAAACTGTTTTTT. The variable domain in full, with the rest retrieved from reference TRBV25-1 and TRBJ1-4, is EADIYQTPRYLVIGTGKKITLECSQTMGHDKMYWYQQDPGMELHLIHYSYGVNSTEKGDLSSESTVSRIRTEHFPLTLESARPSHTSQYLCASSERTGHPNEKLFFGSGTQLSVL.

V gene TRBV6-5 combines with J gene TRBJ2-6; D is undetermined. Trimming left V 6 bases short and J 0 bases short, with 9 bases between. The CDR3 has 15 amino acids. Germline V gene sequence: CDR1 MNHEY, CDR2 SVGAGI. CDR3 region: CASSYADSGANVLTF. In nucleotides, the CDR3 is TGTGCCAGCAGCTACGCGGACTCTGGGGCCAACGTCCTGACTTTC.

The sample holds a few counts of this clone. The CDR3 spells CAWSVGQDNEQFF. CDR3 nucleotides: TGTGCCTGGAGTGTTGGGCAGGACAATGAGCAGTTCTTC. The chain has TRBV30 and TRBJ2-1; D gene uncertain. This CDR3 is 13 amino acids long. V was shortened by 0 bases and J by 5 bases, with 8 bases between the two germline ends. CDR1 GTSNPN and CDR2 SVGIG come from the germline V gene (reference sequence).

V usage is TRBV7-2 and J usage is TRBJ1-1; D unclear. CDR3 length: 14 amino acids. CDR1 SGHTA and CDR2 FQGNSA come from the germline V gene. The V end was cut by 6 bases, the J end by 1 base, with 12 bases between. CDR3 DNA: TGTGCCAGCAGTCTTACACGGAGGAACACTGAAGCTTTCTTT. Residues: CASSLTRRNTEAFF.

The CDR3 DNA reads TGTGCCAGCAGCTTTCCTGACAGGGGGAGTACCTCCGCCTACGAGCAGTACTTC. It translates to CASSFPDRGSTSAYEQYF. The chain employs TRBV7-2 and TRBJ2-7; TRBD1 matches at 9 bases. V trimming: 3 bases; J trimming: 2 bases; junction bases outside the gene matches: 14. The CDR3 is made up of 18 amino acids. Germline loops: CDR1 SGHTA, CDR2 FQGNSA.

The chain's CDR3 is CASKGMAEINYGYTF. As DNA, the CDR3 is TGTGCCAGCAAGGGGATGGCAGAAATTAACTATGGCTACACCTTC. The chain carries TRBV5-6 and TRBJ1-2; perhaps TRBD1 as D (5 bases). Germline CDR1 reads SGHDT; CDR2 reads YYEEEE. This CDR3 is 15 amino acids long. Trimming took 6 bases from V and 1 from J, leaving 16 bases between them.

This clone was recorded only once. The chain has TRBV11-2 and TRBJ1-2; possible D gene TRBD1, 5 bases. Trimming stripped 0 bases from V and 6 bases from J, with 14 bases between. Germline CDR1 reads SGHAT; CDR2 reads FQNNGV. This CDR3 has 15 amino acids. For the CDR3, the DNA is TGTGCCAGCAGCTTAGATGTGGTGACAGCTGATGGCTACACCTTC. It is translated as CASSLDVVTADGYTF. Full variable domain (rest looked up from reference TRBV11-2 and TRBJ1-2): EAGVAQSPRYKIIEKRQSVAFWCNPISGHATLYWYQQILGQGPKLLIQFQNNGVVDDSQLPKDRFSAERLKGVDSTLKIQPAKLEDSAVYLCASSLDVVTADGYTFGSGTRLTVV.

The V call is TRBV7-3, the J call TRBJ1-1, with 7 bases lining up with TRBD1. CDR1 and CDR2 from the germline V gene are SGHTA and FQGTGA. The trim removed 5 bases at V and 1 base at J, leaving 4 bases unmatched. The length of the CDR3 is 14 residues. Here the CDR3 reads CASSLTGQNTEAFF. DNA of the CDR3: TGTGCCAGCAGCCTGACAGGGCAGAACACTGAAGCTTTCTTT.

The rearrangement links TRBV28 to TRBJ2-7; the D gene is possibly TRBD2 (5 bases). The CDR3 spans 16 residues. Trimming removed 5 bases from V and 7 bases from J, with 24 bases in between. Germline V gives CDR1 MDHEN, CDR2 SYDVKM. The CDR3 coding sequence is TGTGCCAGCAGTCCGACCGGCACGGGGAAACCGGGGGAGCAGTACTTC. This codes for CASSPTGTGKPGEQYF.

The rearrangement links TRBV5-1 to TRBJ2-7, with a tentative D call TRBD2 (5 bases). Looked up from germline, CDR1 is SGHRS and CDR2 is YFSETQ. V dropped 0 bases and J dropped 4 bases, with 14 bases sitting between them. This CDR3 has 15 residues. The DNA of the CDR3 is TGCGCCAGCAGCTTGGGGCTAGCTGGAGGATACGAGCAGTACTTC. Protein: CASSLGLAGGYEQYF.

V is TRBV11-3 and J is TRBJ2-5; tentative D call: TRBD2 (5 bases). CDR3 size: 14 residues. Germline CDR1 is SGHNT and CDR2 is YENEEA. Trimming cost V 3 bases and J 4 bases, with 12 bases left between them. CDR3 in DNA: TGTGCCAGCAGCTTGGGCGGAGGAAGAGAGACCCAGTACTTC. Residues: CASSLGGGRETQYF.

The chain has TRBV19 and TRBJ1-1; 8 nucleotides align to TRBD1. The ends lost 7 bases at V and 6 bases at J; junction bases unmatched: 10. The CDR3 sequence is 14 residues long. Germline CDR1 is LNHDA and CDR2 is SQIVND (reference sequence). The chain's CDR3 is CASTHRTGPSEAFF. In DNA form, the CDR3 reads TGTGCCAGTACACACAGGACAGGGCCGTCTGAAGCTTTCTTT.

The chain carries TRBV15 and TRBJ1-4; D uncertain. This CDR3 contains 13 residues. Germline loops: CDR1 LNHNV, CDR2 YYDKDF (reference sequence). V was clipped by 2 bases and J by 8 bases, with 9 bases between them. CDR3 sequence reads: CATSRRVGEKLFF. The CDR3 nucleotides read TGTGCCACCAGCAGACGGGTTGGGGAAAAACTGTTTTTT.

This sequence joins TRBV7-2 and TRBJ1-1; D gene uncertain. CDR1 and CDR2 from the germline V gene are SGHTA and FQGNSA. Trimming removed 3 bases at V and 7 bases at J, with 6 bases between. There are 11 residues in the CDR3. The CDR3 DNA sequence: TGTGCCAGCAGCTTTGGCGGTGAAGCTTTCTTT. It codes for CASSFGGEAFF.

This clone occurred a few times. The V gene is TRBV6-5, the J gene TRBJ1-3; a weak D match, TRBD1 (5 bases). The CDR3 spans 15 residues. Germline V gene sequence: CDR1 MNHEY, CDR2 SVGAGI. V lost 2 bases to trimming and J lost 2 bases, with 10 bases between them. CDR3 loop: CASSYGRAAGNTIYF. As DNA, the CDR3 is TGTGCCAGCAGTTACGGCAGGGCGGCTGGAAACACCATATATTTT.

The V gene is TRBV7-2, the J gene TRBJ1-6; weak D call: TRBD1 (5 bases). Germline loops: CDR1 SGHTA, CDR2 FQGNSA. V lost 4 bases and J 7 bases, leaving 8 bases between the germline ends. CDR3 length: 13 amino acids. The CDR3 region is CASSSRQNSPLHF. CDR3 nucleotide sequence: TGTGCCAGCAGCTCAAGACAGAATTCACCCCTCCACTTT. Full variable domain (missing parts from reference TRBV7-2 and TRBJ1-6): GAGVSQSPSNKVTEKGKDVELRCDPISGHTALYWYRQSLGQGLEFLIYFQGNSAPDKSGLPSDRFSAERTGGSVSTLTIQRTQQEDSAVYLCASSSRQNSPLHFGNGTRLTVT.

This clone was detected only a few times. Distinct nucleotide sequences in the sample also encode this CDR3. CDR3 sequence: CAISESHGGPYEQYF. As DNA, the CDR3 is TGTGCCATCAGTGAGTCGCATGGCGGGCCCTACGAGCAGTACTTC. The chain links TRBV10-3 to TRBJ2-7; possibly TRBD2 for D (5 bases). CDR3 length: 15 amino acids. V was cut by 0 bases and J by 2 bases, with 11 bases left in between. CDR1 is ENHRY, CDR2 SYGVKD, per germline.

The genes are TRBV5-1 and TRBJ2-1; 7 nucleotides match TRBD2. V lost 1 base, J lost 5 bases, and 3 bases stayed unmatched. Germline CDR1 is SGHRS and CDR2 is YFSETQ. The CDR3 spans 14 residues. In nucleotides, the CDR3 is TGCGCCAGCAGCTTGTATGGGGGGGACAATGAGCAGTTCTTC. It translates to CASSLYGGDNEQFF.

This sequence joins TRBV4-3 and TRBJ2-3, with D uncertain. CDR1 is LGHNA, CDR2 YSLEER, per germline. Trimming stripped 0 bases from V and 4 bases from J, with 11 bases between. The length of the CDR3 is 15 residues. This CDR3 reads CASSQEGETSDTQYF. In DNA form, the CDR3 reads TGCGCCAGCAGCCAAGAAGGAGAGACTTCAGATACGCAGTATTTT.

The chain has TRBV29-1 and TRBJ1-2; D remains ambiguous. Trimming took off 3 bases at V and 5 bases at J, with 10 bases between the two ends. Looked up from germline, CDR1 is SQVTM and CDR2 is ANQGSEA. The CDR3 is 12 residues long. The CDR3, as DNA: TGCAGCGTTGATACGACGGGGTATGGCTACACCTTC. Translated: CSVDTTGYGYTF.

A single count supports this clone. The chain uses TRBV19 and TRBJ1-2, with 12 bases lining up with TRBD1. Germline lookup yields CDR1 LNHDA and CDR2 SQIVND (reference sequence). Trimming removed 5 bases from V and 8 bases from J; junction bases left unmatched: 6. The CDR3 is 14 residues long. The CDR3 DNA reads as TGTGCCAGTAGTGAGACCGGGACAGGGGGCGGCTACACCTTC. Its protein product is CASSETGTGGGYTF. The full variable domain, in which reference TRBV19 and TRBJ1-2 provide the parts outside the CDR3, is DGGITQSPKYLFRKEGQNVTLSCEQNLNHDAMYWYRQDPGQGLRLIYYSQIVNDFQKGDIAEGYSVSREKKESFPLTVTSAQKNPTAFYLCASSETGTGGGYTFGSGTRLTVV.